Each of the 17 T cell receptor beta chains below was sequenced from the same sample in a study of blood T cell repertoires in COVID-19. The method was immunoSEQ multiplex PCR; TCRdb's version includes in-frame clones alone and lacks a portion of them. Of 250,000 or so clones detected, about four fifths appear once; the ten largest clones hold about 4.8%. The sample taken for sequencing was peripheral blood. Receptors were obtained from an older woman with acute or convalescent COVID-19.

This sequence joins TRBV9 and TRBJ1-1; 7 nucleotides align to TRBD1. Germline CDR1 is SGDLS and CDR2 is YYNGEE. After removal of 2 bases from V and 6 bases from J, the junction contained 13 bases not matched to a gene. This CDR3 has 16 residues. The CDR3 coding sequence is TGTGCCAGCAGCGTGAATCCGGGACAGAAAGACCCTGAAGCTTTCTTT. Translating it yields CASSVNPGQKDPEAFF.

The V call is TRBV10-3, the J call TRBJ2-5; D is perhaps TRBD2 (5 bases). This CDR3 is built from 12 residues. V shed 9 bases and J shed 5 bases, with 13 bases lying between them. Per the germline V gene, CDR1 is ENHRY and CDR2 is SYGVKD. As DNA, the CDR3 is TGTGCCATTGGCGGCTCGGGGGAGACCCAGTACTTC. This sequence encodes CAIGGSGETQYF.

This clone was picked up a small number of times. The V call is TRBV30, the J call TRBJ1-5; TRBD1 is a possible D gene (5 bases). The V end was cut by 2 bases, the J end by 3 bases, with 14 bases between. The CDR3 runs to 15 residues. The V gene's germline CDR1 is GTSNPN and CDR2 SVGIG (reference sequence). In DNA, the CDR3 is TGTGCCTGGAGTCCTATAGACAGTCTCAATCAGCCCCAGCATTTT. Translated, it gives CAWSPIDSLNQPQHF.

CDR3 sequence: CASRFTGASNYGYTF. The CDR3 DNA follows: TGTGCCAGCAGGTTTACTGGGGCCTCTAACTATGGCTACACCTTC. This chain connects TRBV27 to TRBJ1-2; the D gene is possibly TRBD1 (5 bases). Germline V CDR1 and CDR2: MNHEY, SMNVEV (reference sequence). CDR3 size: 15 residues. Between the trimmed V and J ends, which lost 6 bases and 0 bases, there was a span of 14 bases.

The V gene is TRBV5-4, the J gene TRBJ2-5, with 8 bases aligning to TRBD2. CDR3 length equals 15 residues. With V trimmed by 4 bases and J by 5 bases, 10 bases remained unmatched. Germline CDR1 is SGHNT and CDR2 is YYREEE (reference sequence). The CDR3 DNA sequence: TGTGCCAGCAGCAGTCGGGGGGGCTTGCGGGAGACCCAGTACTTC. This translates into CASSSRGGLRETQYF.

CDR3 residues: CSASPGGGASYEQFF. CDR3 bases: TGCAGTGCTAGTCCGGGCGGGGGGGCGTCTTATGAGCAGTTCTTC. This chain connects TRBV20-1 to TRBJ2-1, with TRBD2 matching 9 bases. J was trimmed by 8 bases and V by 3 bases; bases with no gene match: 11. The CDR3 contains 15 residues. CDR1 is DFQATT, CDR2 SNEGSKA, per germline (reference sequence).

This rearrangement joins TRBV27 to TRBJ1-5, with 7 positions matching TRBD1. V was pared by 2 bases and J by 7 bases, with 11 bases of the junction left unmatched. This CDR3 has 16 residues. Germline loops: CDR1 MNHEY, CDR2 SMNVEV (reference sequence). The CDR3 protein is CASSLHPDRVGQPQHF. CDR3 coding DNA: TGTGCCAGCAGTTTACACCCTGACAGGGTAGGGCAGCCCCAGCATTTT.

Only a few counts were recorded for this clone. The gene calls are TRBV5-1 and TRBJ2-3; 14 bases match TRBD2. This CDR3 is 16 amino acids long. Germline assignment: CDR1 SGHRS and CDR2 YFSETQ. Germline trimming cut 4 bases from V and 6 bases from J; bases unmatched to any gene: 7. In DNA form, the CDR3 reads TGCGCCAGCAGCATTGCGACTAGCGGGGGGGAGGATACGCAGTATTTT. Residues: CASSIATSGGEDTQYF.

This chain uses TRBV15 with TRBJ1-2; a weak D match, TRBD1 (6 bases). The CDR3 covers 15 residues. V was shortened by 0 bases and J by 8 bases, with 16 bases between the two germline ends. Germline CDR1 and CDR2: LNHNV and YYDKDF (reference sequence). The CDR3 reads CATSRDPGRGGGYTF. The CDR3 region has the DNA TGTGCCACCAGCAGAGATCCGGGCAGGGGCGGAGGCTACACCTTC.

The chain carries TRBV19 and TRBJ1-4, with TRBD1 matching 8 bases. With V trimmed by 5 bases and J by 5 bases, 16 bases remained unmatched. Germline values: CDR1 LNHDA, CDR2 SQIVND (reference sequence). CDR3 size: 18 residues. The CDR3 DNA follows: TGTGCCAGTAGTGGGGGGACAGGCACCGCTAACCGGAATGAAAAACTGTTTTTT. It specifies CASSGGTGTANRNEKLFF.

The rearrangement joins TRBV5-1 to TRBJ1-1; TRBD1 matches at 11 bases. The J segment lost 3 bases and the V segment lost 4 bases, leaving 14 bases of the junction unmatched. Germline CDR1 is SGHRS and CDR2 is YFSETQ. The CDR3 sequence is 18 residues long. The CDR3 nucleotides are TGCGCCAGCAGCCCCGGGTTTGGACAGGGGGCGCGGGACACTGAAGCTTTCTTT. Protein sequence: CASSPGFGQGARDTEAFF.

The chain couples TRBV11-2 to TRBJ1-1; tentative D call: TRBD1 (5 bases). CDR1 SGHAT and CDR2 FQNNGV come from the germline V gene. Trimming stripped 5 bases from V and 5 bases from J, with 15 bases between. This CDR3 has 14 residues. CDR3 region: CASSGGTFGTEAFF. The CDR3 nucleotides are TGTGCCAGCAGCGGAGGGACCTTCGGAACTGAAGCTTTCTTT.

This chain connects TRBV29-1 to TRBJ2-6; D perhaps matches TRBD1 (6 bases). V lost 4 bases to trimming and J lost 2 bases, with 12 bases between them. The V gene's germline CDR1 is SQVTM and CDR2 ANQGSEA. The CDR3 covers 15 residues. The CDR3 region is CSVGSGVTGANVLTF. The CDR3 nucleotides read TGCAGCGTTGGATCAGGGGTAACTGGGGCCAACGTCCTGACTTTC.

The V gene is TRBV7-2, the J gene TRBJ2-3; 9 bases map to TRBD2. The CDR3 length is 17 residues. V lost 5 bases to trimming and J lost 4 bases; unmatched junction nucleotides: 13. Germline V gene data show CDR1 as SGHTA and CDR2 as FQGNSA. In DNA form, the CDR3 reads TGTGCCAGCAGCCTAATTGGAGCGGGGGGCCTTCCAGATACGCAGTATTTT. It encodes CASSLIGAGGLPDTQYF.

The chain uses TRBV3-1 (or the pseudogene TRBV3-2) and TRBJ1-5; D possibly corresponds to TRBD1 (6 bases). CDR1 and CDR2 from the germline V gene are LGHDT and YNNKEL (reference sequence). The CDR3 has 14 residues. Trimming took 0 bases from V and 7 from J, leaving 10 bases between them. In DNA, the CDR3 is TGTGCCAGCAGCCAAGATTCAGGGGACCAGCCCCAGCATTTT. It specifies CASSQDSGDQPQHF.

This chain links TRBV6-6 with TRBJ1-5; D may be TRBD1 (5 bases). CDR3 size: 15 residues. CDR1 is MNHNY and CDR2 is SVGAGI in the germline V gene (reference sequence). Trimming took off 2 bases at V and 4 bases at J, with 12 bases between the two ends. In nucleotides, the CDR3 is TGTGCCAGCAGTTACGAGGCAGGGCAGAATCAGCCCCAGCATTTT. As protein: CASSYEAGQNQPQHF.

The V gene is TRBV12-3 or TRBV12-4, the J gene TRBJ1-2; D might be TRBD1 (6 bases). The CDR3 is 13 residues long. V was trimmed by 6 bases and J by 8 bases, leaving 16 bases between them. This CDR3 reads CASRKQTGLGYTF. CDR3 DNA sequence: TGTGCCAGCAGAAAGCAAACAGGGCTGGGCTACACCTTC.